This T cell receptor beta chain was recovered during a study of cytomegalovirus exposure and HLA in healthy donors. General study findings and limits: Associated with cytomegalovirus, according to the listing, were 150 to 200 TCR beta chains.

The junction had 2 bases not matched to a gene; V was cut back by 5 bases and J by 1 base. The CDR3 sequence is 15 residues long. Germline CDR1 reads SGHTA; CDR2 reads FQGTGA. Both 60 Vbeta primers and 13 Jbeta primers went into the PCR. Assay: immunoSEQ multiplex PCR; the TCRdb copy retains only in-frame clones and omits some. The specimen's table records tens of thousands of clones. On this clone: What it binds is unknown.

The sequencing sample was made of PBMCs. This TCR was sampled from a woman in her thirties or forties in good health and CMV-seropositive. The chain employs TRBV7-3 and TRBJ2-2; 9 bases line up with TRBD2. DNA of the CDR3: TGTGCCAGCAGCCTGACTAGCGGGAACACCGGGGAGCTGTTTTTT. Its translation is CASSLTSGNTGELFF.